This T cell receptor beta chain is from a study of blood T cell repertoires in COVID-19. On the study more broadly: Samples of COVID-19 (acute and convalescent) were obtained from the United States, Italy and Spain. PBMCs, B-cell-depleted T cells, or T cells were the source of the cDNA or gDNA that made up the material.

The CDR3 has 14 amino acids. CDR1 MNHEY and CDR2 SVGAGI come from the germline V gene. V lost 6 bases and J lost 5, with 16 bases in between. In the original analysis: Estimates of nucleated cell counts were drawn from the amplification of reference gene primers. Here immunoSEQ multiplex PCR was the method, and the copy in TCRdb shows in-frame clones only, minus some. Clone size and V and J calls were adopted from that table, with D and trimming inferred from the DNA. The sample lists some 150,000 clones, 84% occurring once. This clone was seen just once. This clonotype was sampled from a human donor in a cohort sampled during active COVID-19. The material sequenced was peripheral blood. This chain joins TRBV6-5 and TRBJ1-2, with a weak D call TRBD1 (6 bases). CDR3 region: CASSLGQRRYGYTF. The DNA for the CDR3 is TGTGCCAGCAGCCTAGGACAGAGACGTTATGGCTACACCTTC.